This TCR beta chain is from a study of OX40 agonist ivuxolimab in advanced cancers. About the research overall: The study treated patients with ivuxolimab, an agonistic anti-OX40 (CD134) antibody. Aged roughly 23 to 79 with a mean of about 60 years, they were less than 90% male. Two patients with cutaneous melanoma and one with hepatocellular carcinoma, three in total, showed partial responses.

Concerning this clone: Its target is not known.

Sequenced by immunoSEQ multiplex PCR; TCRdb stores in-frame clones only, minus some. The data hold around 77,000 clones, with about 78% observed a single time. Study findings and constraints: Antigens targeted by the expanded peripheral T cells were not determined.

The starting material was CD4+ or CD8+ T cells sorted from blood, obtained in a trial of the OX40 agonist ivuxolimab. The receptor was derived from an adult with an advanced solid tumor such as melanoma, head and neck, liver or kidney cancer.

CDR3 loop: CASSPQGYYGYTF. As DNA, the CDR3 is TGTGCCAGCAGCCCCCAGGGCTACTATGGCTACACCTTC. The rearrangement links TRBV9 to TRBJ1-2, with D perhaps matching TRBD1 (5 bases). CDR1 is SGDLS, CDR2 YYNGEE, per germline. Trimming took 4 bases from V and 3 from J, leaving 10 bases between them. This CDR3 contains 13 residues.